What follows are 22 T cell receptor beta chains derived from one specimen sequenced in a study of shared clonotypes between healthy human individuals. Data came from immunoSEQ multiplex PCR; TCRdb stores just in-frame clones and leaves some out. The sample yields about 2.4 million clones, 80% to 95% seen once. Input material: naive CD4+ T cells from PBMCs. Specified subset: CD45RA+ positively selected. Every receptor here comes from a man aged 18 to 29 in good health. Some clones in this sample may be carry-over from other donors' samples.

The J gene is TRBJ2-1, the V gene TRBV4-1, with D perhaps TRBD1 or TRBD2 (5 bases each). The V end was cut by 0 bases, the J end by 8 bases, with 14 bases between. Germline CDR1 and CDR2: MGHRA and YSYEKL. The CDR3 is 15 amino acids. The CDR3 here is CASSQDSGRTDEQFF. CDR3 nucleotides: TGCGCCAGCAGCCAAGATTCGGGACGTACGGATGAGCAGTTCTTC.

The chain links TRBV27 to TRBJ2-7, with a tentative D call TRBD2 (5 bases). Germline V CDR1 and CDR2: MNHEY, SMNVEV (reference sequence). V gave up 4 bases and J gave up 4 bases, with 8 bases separating them. The CDR3 is 12 amino acids. The CDR3: CASSSSYYEQYF. In DNA form, the CDR3 reads TGTGCCAGCAGTTCTAGCTATTACGAGCAGTACTTC.

This chain links TRBV7-3 with TRBJ1-1; D possibly corresponds to TRBD1 (5 bases). CDR3 size: 14 residues. Germline values: CDR1 SGHTA, CDR2 FQGTGA. Trimming cost V 1 base and J 4 bases, with 10 bases left between them. This CDR3 reads CASSLNGRGTEAFF. The CDR3 DNA sequence: TGTGCCAGCAGCTTAAATGGGAGGGGCACTGAAGCTTTCTTT.

The J gene is TRBJ2-7, the V gene TRBV5-1; TRBD1 matches 11 bases. V lost 3 bases and J lost 4; bases outside the gene matches: 6. The CDR3 is 15 amino acids. In germline, CDR1 is SGHRS, CDR2 YFSETQ. For the CDR3, the DNA is TGCGCCAGCAGCTCACCGGGACAGGGGGGGTACGAGCAGTACTTC. Its protein product is CASSSPGQGGYEQYF.

The gene calls are TRBV7-2 and TRBJ1-1; 10 bases fit TRBD1. The V and J ends lost 2 bases and 1 base, in that order; junction bases with no gene match: 4. The germline V gene has CDR1 SGHTA and CDR2 FQGNSA. The CDR3 consists of 16 residues. The CDR3 nucleotides read TGTGCCAGCAGCTTAACCTGGACAGGGGGGAACACTGAAGCTTTCTTT. As protein: CASSLTWTGGNTEAFF.

V gene TRBV7-3 combines with J gene TRBJ2-2; D perhaps matches TRBD2 (6 bases). Trimming took off 2 bases at V and 1 base at J, with 8 bases between the two ends. The CDR3 runs 15 residues. Germline V gene data show CDR1 as SGHTA and CDR2 as FQGTGA. Written as DNA, the CDR3 is TGTGCCAGCAGCTTAGTCGGGAGGAACACCGGGGAGCTGTTTTTT. Translating gives CASSLVGRNTGELFF.

The V gene is TRBV6-6, the J gene TRBJ1-1, with D uncertain. Germline CDR1 MNHNY, CDR2 SVGAGI (reference sequence). The CDR3 has 16 amino acids. V lost 6 bases, J lost 0 bases, and 17 bases lay in between. CDR3 sequence (DNA): TGTGCCAGCAGACCGGTCGGGGTATCGATGAACACTGAAGCTTTCTTT. It is translated as CASRPVGVSMNTEAFF.

This clone came up once. V gene TRBV30 combines with J gene TRBJ1-3; D not certain. CDR1 GTSNPN and CDR2 SVGIG come from the germline V gene (reference sequence). V was cut by 8 bases and J by 4 bases, with 24 bases left in between. The CDR3 is made up of 16 amino acids. CDR3 sequence: CALSDFRVRSGNTIYF. In nucleotides, the CDR3 is TGTGCCCTGTCTGATTTTCGGGTGAGGAGCGGAAACACCATATATTTT.

As concerns this clone: Other nucleotide sequences from this sample produce the same CDR3. The chain combines TRBV6-1 with TRBJ2-3; 14 positions match TRBD2. Germline V gene data show CDR1 as MNHNS and CDR2 as SASEGT. CDR3 length: 15 amino acids. V shed 1 base, J shed 9 bases, and the junction held 3 bases outside the gene matches. The chain's CDR3 is CASSEVGLAGGTQYF. In nucleotides, the CDR3 is TGTGCCAGCAGTGAAGTTGGACTAGCGGGAGGCACGCAGTATTTT.

This rearrangement joins TRBV2 to TRBJ2-1, with 9 bases matching TRBD1. The germline CDR1 and CDR2 sequences are SNHLY and FYNNEI. CDR3 length: 14 amino acids. The trim removed 5 bases at V and 7 bases at J, leaving 6 bases unmatched. CDR3 sequence reads: CASSSETGGNEQFF. The CDR3 DNA follows: TGTGCCAGCAGTTCCGAGACAGGGGGGAATGAGCAGTTCTTC.

Remarks on this clone: Other DNA sequences in the same sample also yield this CDR3. The chain employs TRBV29-1 and TRBJ2-4, with D perhaps TRBD2 (5 bases). This CDR3 spans 13 amino acids. Germline CDR1 SQVTM, CDR2 ANQGSEA. Trimming shortened V by 7 bases and J by 0 bases, and 10 bases separated the two germline ends. The CDR3 DNA follows: TGCAGCGCTGGAGGCCTAGCCAAAAACATTCAGTACTTC. Translation: CSAGGLAKNIQYF.

A remark on this clone: Different DNA sequences within this sample yield the same CDR3. CDR3 loop: CASSLDRLETQYF. In nucleotides, the CDR3 is TGTGCCAGCAGCCTGGACAGGTTGGAGACCCAGTACTTC. The V gene is TRBV11-2, the J gene TRBJ2-5; 7 positions match TRBD1. This CDR3 is 13 amino acids long. The germline V gene encodes CDR1 SGHAT and CDR2 FQNNGV. V shed 5 bases, J shed 5 bases, and the junction held 5 bases outside the gene matches.

This chain joins TRBV29-1 and TRBJ2-3; TRBD2 matches 9 bases. The CDR3 covers 15 residues. J was trimmed by 4 bases and V by 6 bases; bases with no gene match: 11. The germline V gene encodes CDR1 SQVTM and CDR2 ANQGSEA. The CDR3 DNA reads TGCAGCGTGCGACCGGGACTAGCCTACCCAGATACGCAGTATTTT. Translated: CSVRPGLAYPDTQYF.

This clone was seen a handful of times. The rearrangement joins TRBV10-3 to TRBJ2-1; TRBD2 agrees at 9 bases. This CDR3 has 16 residues. V was clipped by 0 bases and J by 5 bases; unmatched bases: 5. Germline lookup yields CDR1 ENHRY and CDR2 SYGVKD. The CDR3 region has the DNA TGTGCCATCAGTGAGTCCGGCGGGAGGGCCGACAATGAGCAGTTCTTC. It translates to CAISESGGRADNEQFF.

J is TRBJ1-5 and V is TRBV19; no reliable D call. The CDR3 spans 12 residues. Trimming pared 5 bases from V and 11 bases from J, leaving 13 bases between. From germline, CDR1 is LNHDA and CDR2 SQIVND (reference sequence). The CDR3 is CASSPWIGAQHF. The CDR3 nucleotides read TGTGCCAGTAGTCCCTGGATCGGGGCCCAGCATTTT.

CDR3 sequence (DNA): TGTGCGAGCGGCGGTGATTCTAATGAAAAACTGTTTTTT. Translated, it gives CASGGDSNEKLFF. The chain links TRBV28 to TRBJ1-4; D unclear. Germline values: CDR1 MDHEN, CDR2 SYDVKM. The CDR3 has 13 amino acids. The full variable domain, with the rest looked up from reference TRBV28 and TRBJ1-4, is DVKVTQSSRYLVKRTGEKVFLECVQDMDHENMFWYRQDPGLGLRLIYFSYDVKMKEKGDIPEGYSVSREKKERFSLILESASTNQTSMYLCASGGDSNEKLFFGSGTQLSVL.

CDR3 DNA: TGTGCCAGCAGCTCTGAGGGGAGTCGGGATGAGCAGTTCTTC. This encodes CASSSEGSRDEQFF. The chain carries TRBV9 and TRBJ2-1; D possibly uses TRBD1 or TRBD2 (5 bases each). The CDR3 spans 14 residues. CDR1 and CDR2 (germline): SGDLS, YYNGEE. Trimming shortened V by 4 bases and J by 8 bases, and 16 bases separated the two germline ends. The full variable domain, with the rest looked up from reference TRBV9 and TRBJ2-1, is DSGVTQTPKHLITATGQRVTLRCSPRSGDLSVYWYQQSLDQGLQFLIQYYNGEERAKGNILERFSAQQFPDLHSELNLSSLELGDSALYFCASSSEGSRDEQFFGPGTRLTVL.

This rearrangement joins TRBV19 to TRBJ1-1; 7 positions agree with TRBD1. V lost 6 bases, J lost 5 bases, and 9 bases stayed unmatched. The germline CDR1 and CDR2 sequences are LNHDA and SQIVND (reference sequence). The CDR3 is 14 amino acids. The DNA for the CDR3 is TGTGCCAGTAGGGAGGGACAGCGAAGGACTGAAGCTTTCTTT. Residues: CASREGQRRTEAFF.

The gene calls are TRBV6-1 and TRBJ2-2; D unresolved. The ends were cut back, 8 bases at V and 0 bases at J, with 13 bases in the middle. Germline values: CDR1 MNHNS, CDR2 SASEGT. This CDR3 region has 15 residues. This CDR3 reads CASSLLSTNTGELFF. CDR3 nucleotides: TGTGCCAGCTCCCTACTATCTACGAACACCGGGGAGCTGTTTTTT.

The CDR3 protein is CSVADRGSTEAFF. CDR3 bases: TGCAGCGTTGCCGACAGGGGAAGCACTGAAGCTTTCTTT. The rearrangement joins TRBV29-1 to TRBJ1-1; the match to TRBD1 covers 8 bases. In germline, CDR1 is SQVTM, CDR2 ANQGSEA. Trimming took 4 bases from V and 4 from J; bases not matched to a gene: 5. The CDR3 covers 13 residues.

J is TRBJ2-7 and V is TRBV5-1, with D possibly being TRBD2 (5 bases). The CDR3 spans 11 residues. Germline CDR1 and CDR2: SGHRS and YFSETQ. The V gene lost 3 bases and the J gene lost 6 bases, with 7 bases spanning the gap. The CDR3 DNA follows: TGCGCCAGCAGCTGGGGAGTCGAGCAGTACTTC. Encoded protein: CASSWGVEQYF.

Only one count was recorded for this clone. The chain uses TRBV6-4 and TRBJ1-3; D remains ambiguous. The CDR3 length is 18 residues. Looked up from germline, CDR1 is MRHNA and CDR2 is SNTAGT. Trimming pared 8 bases from V and 0 bases from J, leaving 23 bases between. CDR3 DNA: TGTGCCAGCTTTACGGGCATCTCCTCGGACCTCTCTGGAAACACCATATATTTT. Its translation: CASFTGISSDLSGNTIYF.